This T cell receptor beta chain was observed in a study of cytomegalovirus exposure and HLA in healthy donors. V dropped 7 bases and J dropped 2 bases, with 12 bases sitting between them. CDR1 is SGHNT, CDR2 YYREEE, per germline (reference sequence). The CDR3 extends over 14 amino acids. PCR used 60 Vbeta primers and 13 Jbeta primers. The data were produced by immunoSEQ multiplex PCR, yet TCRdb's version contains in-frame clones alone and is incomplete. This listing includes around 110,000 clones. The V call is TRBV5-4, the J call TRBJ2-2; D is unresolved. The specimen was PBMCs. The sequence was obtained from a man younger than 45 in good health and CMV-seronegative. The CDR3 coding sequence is TGTGCCAGCGGAACACAGCAAAACACCGGGGAGCTGTTTTTT. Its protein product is CASGTQQNTGELFF.